This T cell receptor beta chain was sequenced in a study of blood T cell repertoires in COVID-19. The germline V gene encodes CDR1 SGHTA and CDR2 FQGNSA. The CDR3 covers 15 residues. Trimming pared 1 base from V and 2 bases from J, leaving 11 bases between. This table comes from immunoSEQ multiplex PCR, and its TCRdb copy is limited to in-frame clones, with some not included. Seen here are approximately 310,000 clones, roughly 90% observed once, and the top ten hold 5.2%. The sequenced material came from PBMCs or T cells enriched from blood (not recorded which). This sequence joins TRBV7-2 and TRBJ2-5, with a possible D match to TRBD2 (5 bases). This receptor was taken from a man between 60 and 75 years old who had recovered from COVID-19. The CDR3 reads CASSLVGLPQETQYF. CDR3 DNA: TGTGCCAGCAGCTTAGTCGGACTGCCGCAAGAGACCCAGTACTTC.